What follows describes a single T cell receptor beta chain. These data belong to a study of blood T cell repertoires in COVID-19. TCRdb keeps only in-frame clones here, not all; method: immunoSEQ multiplex PCR. The sample holds about 110,000 clones, over 70% seen once. The CDR3 totals 14 residues. Germline CDR1 MDHEN, CDR2 SYDVKM. V trimming: 4 bases; J trimming: 1 base; junction bases outside the gene matches: 3. This sequence originates from a human donor in a cohort sampled during active or convalescent COVID-19. The sequencing input was peripheral blood. This chain uses TRBV28 with TRBJ1-1; 7 bases are a match to TRBD1. The DNA for the CDR3 is TGTGCCAGCAGTTCCTACAGGGGGAACACTGAAGCTTTCTTT. Translated, it gives CASSSYRGNTEAFF. The whole variable domain, filled in from reference TRBV28 and TRBJ1-1, reads DVKVTQSSRYLVKRTGEKVFLECVQDMDHENMFWYRQDPGLGLRLIYFSYDVKMKEKGDIPEGYSVSREKKERFSLILESASTNQTSMYLCASSSYRGNTEAFFGQGTRLTVV.